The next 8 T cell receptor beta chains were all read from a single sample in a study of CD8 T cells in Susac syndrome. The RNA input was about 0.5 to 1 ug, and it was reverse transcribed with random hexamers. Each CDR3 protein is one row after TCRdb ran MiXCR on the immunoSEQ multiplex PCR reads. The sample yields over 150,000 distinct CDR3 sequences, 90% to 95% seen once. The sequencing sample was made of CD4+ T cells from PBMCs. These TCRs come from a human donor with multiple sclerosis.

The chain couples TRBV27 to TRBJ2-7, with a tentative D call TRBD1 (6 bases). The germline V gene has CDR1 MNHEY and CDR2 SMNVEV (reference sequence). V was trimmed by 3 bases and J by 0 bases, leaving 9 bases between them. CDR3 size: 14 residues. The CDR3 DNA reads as TGTGCCAGCAGTTTTTGGGGGCCCTCCTACGAGCAGTACTTC. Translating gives CASSFWGPSYEQYF.

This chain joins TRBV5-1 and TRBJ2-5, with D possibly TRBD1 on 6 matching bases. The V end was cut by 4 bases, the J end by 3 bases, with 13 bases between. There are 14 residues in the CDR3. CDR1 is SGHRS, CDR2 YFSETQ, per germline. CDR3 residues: CASSPQTGEETQYF. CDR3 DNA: TGCGCCAGCAGCCCCCAGACAGGCGAAGAGACCCAGTACTTC.

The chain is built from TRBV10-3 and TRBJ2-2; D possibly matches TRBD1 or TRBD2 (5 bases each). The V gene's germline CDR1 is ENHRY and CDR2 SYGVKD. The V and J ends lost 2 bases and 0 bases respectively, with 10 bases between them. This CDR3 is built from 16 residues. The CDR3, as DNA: TGTGCCATCAGTGAGGAGGGGCTTTCGAACACCGGGGAGCTGTTTTTT. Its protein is CAISEEGLSNTGELFF.

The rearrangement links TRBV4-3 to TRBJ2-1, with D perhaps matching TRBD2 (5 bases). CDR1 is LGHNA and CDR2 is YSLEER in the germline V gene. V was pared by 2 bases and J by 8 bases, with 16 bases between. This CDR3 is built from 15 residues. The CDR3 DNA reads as TGCGCCAGCAGCCAATCACTAGTGATTCTGGATGAGCAGTTCTTC. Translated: CASSQSLVILDEQFF.

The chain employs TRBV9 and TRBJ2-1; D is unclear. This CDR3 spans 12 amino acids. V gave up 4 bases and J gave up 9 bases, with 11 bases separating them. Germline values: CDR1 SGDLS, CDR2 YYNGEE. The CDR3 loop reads CASSPHGGEQFF. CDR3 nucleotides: TGTGCCAGCAGCCCCCACGGCGGTGAGCAGTTCTTC. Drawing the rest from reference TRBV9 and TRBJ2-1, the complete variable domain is DSGVTQTPKHLITATGQRVTLRCSPRSGDLSVYWYQQSLDQGLQFLIQYYNGEERAKGNILERFSAQQFPDLHSELNLSSLELGDSALYFCASSPHGGEQFFGPGTRLTVL.

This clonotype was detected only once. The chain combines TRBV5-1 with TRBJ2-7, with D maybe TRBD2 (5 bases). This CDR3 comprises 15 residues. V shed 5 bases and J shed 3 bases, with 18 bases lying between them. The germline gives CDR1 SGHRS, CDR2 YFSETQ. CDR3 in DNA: TGCGCCAGCAGTTTCTCCCCCGGGGTGGACTACGAGCAGTACTTC. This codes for CASSFSPGVDYEQYF.

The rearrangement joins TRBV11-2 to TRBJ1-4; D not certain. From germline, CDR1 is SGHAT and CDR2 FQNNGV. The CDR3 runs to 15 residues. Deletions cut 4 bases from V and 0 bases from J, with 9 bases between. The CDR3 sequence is CASSSSLATNEKLFF. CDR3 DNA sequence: TGTGCCAGCAGCTCTTCGCTTGCAACTAATGAAAAACTGTTTTTT.

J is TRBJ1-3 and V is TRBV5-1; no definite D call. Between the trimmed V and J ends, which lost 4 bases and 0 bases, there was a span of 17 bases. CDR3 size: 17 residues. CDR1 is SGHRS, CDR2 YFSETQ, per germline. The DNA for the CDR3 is TGCGCCAGCAGCGACCGGGTTGACCCCCACTCTGGAAACACCATATATTTT. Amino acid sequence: CASSDRVDPHSGNTIYF.